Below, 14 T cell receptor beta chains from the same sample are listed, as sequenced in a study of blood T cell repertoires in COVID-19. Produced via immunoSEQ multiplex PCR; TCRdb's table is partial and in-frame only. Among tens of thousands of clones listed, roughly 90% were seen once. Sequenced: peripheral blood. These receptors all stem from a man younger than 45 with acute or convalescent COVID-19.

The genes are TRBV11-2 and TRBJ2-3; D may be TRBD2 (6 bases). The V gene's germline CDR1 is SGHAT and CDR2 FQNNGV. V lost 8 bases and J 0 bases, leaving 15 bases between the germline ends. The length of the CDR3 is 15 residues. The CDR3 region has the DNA TGTGCCAGCGGCATGGGGACTTTGAGCACAGATACGCAGTATTTT. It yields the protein CASGMGTLSTDTQYF.

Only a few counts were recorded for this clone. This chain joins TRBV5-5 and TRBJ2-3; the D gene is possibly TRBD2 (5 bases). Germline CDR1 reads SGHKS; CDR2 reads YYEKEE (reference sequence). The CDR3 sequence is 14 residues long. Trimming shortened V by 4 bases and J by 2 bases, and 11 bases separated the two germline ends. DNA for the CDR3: TGTGCCAGCAGCCTTGAGGGCCTCACAGATACGCAGTATTTT. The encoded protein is CASSLEGLTDTQYF.

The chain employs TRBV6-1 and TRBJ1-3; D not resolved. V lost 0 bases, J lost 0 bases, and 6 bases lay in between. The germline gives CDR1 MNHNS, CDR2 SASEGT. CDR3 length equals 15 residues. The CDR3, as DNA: TGTGCCAGCAGTGAAGCATGGAGCTCTGGAAACACCATATATTTT. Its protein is CASSEAWSSGNTIYF.

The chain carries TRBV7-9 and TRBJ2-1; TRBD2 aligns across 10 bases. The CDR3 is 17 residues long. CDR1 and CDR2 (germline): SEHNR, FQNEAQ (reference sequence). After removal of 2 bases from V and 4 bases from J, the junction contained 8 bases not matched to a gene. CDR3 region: CASSLLLGTSEYNEQFF. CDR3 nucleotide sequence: TGTGCCAGCAGCTTACTTCTCGGGACTAGCGAATACAATGAGCAGTTCTTC. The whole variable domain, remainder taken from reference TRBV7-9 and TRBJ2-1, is DTGVSQNPRHKITKRGQNVTFRCDPISEHNRLYWYRQTLGQGPEFLTYFQNEAQLEKSRLLSDRFSAERPKGSFSTLEIQRTEQGDSAMYLCASSLLLGTSEYNEQFFGPGTRLTVL.

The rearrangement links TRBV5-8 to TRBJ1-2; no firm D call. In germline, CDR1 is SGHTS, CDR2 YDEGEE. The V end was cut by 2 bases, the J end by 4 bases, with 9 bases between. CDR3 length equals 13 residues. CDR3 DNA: TGTGCCAGCAGCTTTTCCCGGGGCTATGGCTACACCTTC. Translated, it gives CASSFSRGYGYTF.

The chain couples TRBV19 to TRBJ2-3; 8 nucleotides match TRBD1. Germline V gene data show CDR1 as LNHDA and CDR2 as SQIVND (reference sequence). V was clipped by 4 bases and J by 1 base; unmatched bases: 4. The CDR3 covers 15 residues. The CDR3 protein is CASSRATGGTDTQYF. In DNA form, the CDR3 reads TGTGCCAGTAGTAGGGCGACAGGGGGCACAGATACGCAGTATTTT.

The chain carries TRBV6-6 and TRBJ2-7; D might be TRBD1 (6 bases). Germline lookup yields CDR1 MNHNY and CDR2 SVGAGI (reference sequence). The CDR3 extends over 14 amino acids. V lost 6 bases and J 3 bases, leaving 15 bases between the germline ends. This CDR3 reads CASRPQGFGYEQYF. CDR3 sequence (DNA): TGTGCCAGCAGACCACAGGGTTTTGGCTACGAGCAGTACTTC.

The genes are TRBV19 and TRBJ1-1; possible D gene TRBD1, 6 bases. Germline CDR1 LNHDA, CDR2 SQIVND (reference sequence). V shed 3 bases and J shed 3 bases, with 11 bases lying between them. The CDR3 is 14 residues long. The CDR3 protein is CASSILGGHTEAFF. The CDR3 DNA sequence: TGTGCCAGTAGTATTCTCGGGGGGCACACTGAAGCTTTCTTT.

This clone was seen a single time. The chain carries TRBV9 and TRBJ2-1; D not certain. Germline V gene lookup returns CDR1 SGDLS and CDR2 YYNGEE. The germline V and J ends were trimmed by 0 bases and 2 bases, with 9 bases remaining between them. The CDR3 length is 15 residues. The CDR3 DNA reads TGTGCCAGCAGCGTAGTTGGGCTTACCTACAATGAGCAGTTCTTC. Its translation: CASSVVGLTYNEQFF.

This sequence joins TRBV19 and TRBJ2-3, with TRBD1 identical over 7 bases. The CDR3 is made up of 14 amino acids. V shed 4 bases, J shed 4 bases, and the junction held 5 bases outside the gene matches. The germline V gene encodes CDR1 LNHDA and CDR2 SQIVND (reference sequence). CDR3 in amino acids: CASSRGQAPDTQYF. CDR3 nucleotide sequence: TGTGCCAGTAGTAGAGGACAGGCCCCAGATACGCAGTATTTT.

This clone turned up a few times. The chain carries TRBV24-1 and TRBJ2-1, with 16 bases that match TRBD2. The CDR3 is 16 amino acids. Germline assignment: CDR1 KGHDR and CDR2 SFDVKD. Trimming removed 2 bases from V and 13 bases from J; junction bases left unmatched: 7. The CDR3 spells CATSDSGTSGRAVQFF. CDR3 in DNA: TGTGCCACCAGTGATTCCGGGACTAGCGGGAGGGCCGTACAGTTCTTC.

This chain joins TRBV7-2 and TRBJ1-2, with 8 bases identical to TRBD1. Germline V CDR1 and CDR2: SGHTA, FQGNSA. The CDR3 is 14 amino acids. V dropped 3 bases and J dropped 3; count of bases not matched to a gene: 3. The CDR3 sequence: CASSFKTGDYGYTF. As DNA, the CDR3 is TGTGCCAGCAGCTTCAAGACAGGGGACTATGGCTACACCTTC.

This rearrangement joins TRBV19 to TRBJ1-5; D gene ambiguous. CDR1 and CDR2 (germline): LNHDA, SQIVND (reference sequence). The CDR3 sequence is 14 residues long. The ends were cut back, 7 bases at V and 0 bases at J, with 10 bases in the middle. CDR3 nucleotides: TGTGCCAGTACAGGAGACTATAGCAATCAGCCCCAGCATTTT. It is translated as CASTGDYSNQPQHF.

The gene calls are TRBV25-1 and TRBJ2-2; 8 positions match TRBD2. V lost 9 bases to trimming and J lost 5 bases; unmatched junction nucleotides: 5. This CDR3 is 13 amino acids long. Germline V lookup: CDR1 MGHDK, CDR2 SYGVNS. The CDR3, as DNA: TGTGCCAGTAAGGGCGGGGGGACCGGGGAGCTGTTTTTT. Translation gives CASKGGGTGELFF.